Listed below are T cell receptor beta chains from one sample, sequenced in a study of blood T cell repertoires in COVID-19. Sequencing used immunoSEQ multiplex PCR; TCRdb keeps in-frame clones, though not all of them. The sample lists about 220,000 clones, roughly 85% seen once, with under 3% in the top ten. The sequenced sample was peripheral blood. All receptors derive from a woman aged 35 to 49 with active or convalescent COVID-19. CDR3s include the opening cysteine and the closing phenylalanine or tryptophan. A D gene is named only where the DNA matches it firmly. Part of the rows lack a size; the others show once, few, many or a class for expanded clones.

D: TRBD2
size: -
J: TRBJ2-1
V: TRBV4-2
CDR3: CASSHGLAGAGNEQFF
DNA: TGTGCCAGCAGCCACGGACTAGCGGGAGCTGGTAATGAGCAGTTCTTC

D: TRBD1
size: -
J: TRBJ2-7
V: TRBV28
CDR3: CASSLTGDRDYEQYF
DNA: TGTGCCAGCAGTTTAACAGGGGACAGGGACTACGAGCAGTACTTC

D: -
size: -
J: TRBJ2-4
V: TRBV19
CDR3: CASRPGQALAKNIQYF
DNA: TGTGCCAGTAGGCCGGGACAAGCACTAGCCAAAAACATTCAGTACTTC

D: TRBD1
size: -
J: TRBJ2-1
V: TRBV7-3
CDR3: CASSLGADRVYNEQFF
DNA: TGTGCCAGCAGCTTAGGGGCGGACAGGGTCTACAATGAGCAGTTCTTC

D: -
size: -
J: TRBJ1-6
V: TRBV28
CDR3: CASSFSGKGSPLHF
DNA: TGTGCCAGCAGTTTTTCAGGGAAGGGATCACCCCTCCACTTT

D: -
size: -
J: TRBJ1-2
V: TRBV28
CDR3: CASSLNRVYGYTF
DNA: TGTGCCAGCAGTTTAAACAGGGTGTATGGCTACACCTTC

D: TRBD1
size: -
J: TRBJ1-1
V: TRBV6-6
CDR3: CASRTGERNTEAFF
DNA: TGTGCCAGCAGAACAGGGGAACGGAACACTGAAGCTTTCTTT

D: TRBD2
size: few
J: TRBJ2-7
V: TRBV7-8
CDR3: CASTLVGGTSYEQYF
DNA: TGTGCCAGCACCCTAGTGGGAGGGACCTCCTACGAGCAGTACTTC

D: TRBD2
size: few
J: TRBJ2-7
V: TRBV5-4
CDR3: CASSIPWGTSGNPNEQYF
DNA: TGTGCCAGCAGCATTCCGTGGGGGACTAGCGGGAATCCTAACGAGCAGTACTTC

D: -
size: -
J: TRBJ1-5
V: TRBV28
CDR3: CASAQGLGWSNQPQHF
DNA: TGTGCCAGTGCCCAGGGTCTCGGGTGGAGCAATCAGCCCCAGCATTTT

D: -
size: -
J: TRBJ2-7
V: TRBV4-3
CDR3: CASSQDLGGTLYEQYF
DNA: TGCGCCAGCAGCCAAGATCTGGGGGGTACTTTGTACGAGCAGTACTTC

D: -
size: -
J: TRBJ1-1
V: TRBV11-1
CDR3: CASSLARGSTEAFF
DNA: TGTGCCAGCAGCTTAGCGCGGGGGAGCACTGAAGCTTTCTTT

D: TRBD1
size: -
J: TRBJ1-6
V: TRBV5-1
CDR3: CASSLGDRPYNSPLHF
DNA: TGCGCCAGCAGCTTAGGGGACAGGCCATATAATTCACCCCTCCACTTT

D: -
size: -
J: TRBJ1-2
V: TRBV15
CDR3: CATSPDRSNYGYTF
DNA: TGTGCCACCAGCCCAGACAGATCTAACTATGGCTACACCTTC

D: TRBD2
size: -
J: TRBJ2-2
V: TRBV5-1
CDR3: CASRWSGANTGELFF
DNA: TGCGCCAGCCGTTGGAGCGGGGCGAACACCGGGGAGCTGTTTTTT

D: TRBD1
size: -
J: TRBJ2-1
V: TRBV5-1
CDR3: CASSFRTGNEQFF
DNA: TGCGCCAGCAGCTTCCGGACAGGCAATGAGCAGTTCTTC

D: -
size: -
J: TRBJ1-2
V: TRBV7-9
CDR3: CASSSASDGGYTF
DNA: TGTGCCAGCAGCTCGGCGTCTGACGGGGGCTACACCTTC

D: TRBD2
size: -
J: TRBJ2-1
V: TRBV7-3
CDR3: CASSLRQAGGLSYNEQFF
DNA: TGTGCCAGCAGCTTAAGGCAAGCGGGGGGTTTATCCTACAATGAGCAGTTCTTC

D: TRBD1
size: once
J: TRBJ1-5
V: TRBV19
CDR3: CASSMPNRGKGNQPQHF
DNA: TGTGCCAGTAGTATGCCAAACAGGGGAAAAGGCAATCAGCCCCAGCATTTT

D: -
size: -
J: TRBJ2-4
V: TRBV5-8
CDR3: CASSFPLNLAKNIQYF
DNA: TGTGCCAGCAGCTTCCCACTGAACTTAGCCAAAAACATTCAGTACTTC

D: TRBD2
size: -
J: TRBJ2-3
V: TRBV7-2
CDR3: CASTRMGLAGGPTDTQYF
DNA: TGTGCCAGCACCCGCATGGGGCTAGCGGGGGGGCCGACAGATACGCAGTATTTT

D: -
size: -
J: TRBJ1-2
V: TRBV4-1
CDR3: CASSQETRINYGYTF
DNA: TGCGCCAGCAGCCAAGAGACACGGATTAACTATGGCTACACCTTC

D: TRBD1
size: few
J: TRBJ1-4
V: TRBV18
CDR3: CASSPPKGQKEKLFF
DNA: TGTGCCAGCTCACCACCCAAGGGACAGAAAGAAAAACTGTTTTTT

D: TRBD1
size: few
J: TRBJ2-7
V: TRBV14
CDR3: CASSHGTGGFEQYF
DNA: TGTGCCAGCAGCCACGGGACAGGGGGTTTCGAGCAGTACTTC

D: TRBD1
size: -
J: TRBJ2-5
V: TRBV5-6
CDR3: CASSLASRGQETQYF
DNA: TGTGCCAGCAGCCTAGCCTCCAGGGGGCAGGAGACCCAGTACTTC

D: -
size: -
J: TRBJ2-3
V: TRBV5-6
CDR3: CASSETGTSTDTQYF
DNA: TGTGCCAGCTCCGAGACAGGGACTAGCACAGATACGCAGTATTTT